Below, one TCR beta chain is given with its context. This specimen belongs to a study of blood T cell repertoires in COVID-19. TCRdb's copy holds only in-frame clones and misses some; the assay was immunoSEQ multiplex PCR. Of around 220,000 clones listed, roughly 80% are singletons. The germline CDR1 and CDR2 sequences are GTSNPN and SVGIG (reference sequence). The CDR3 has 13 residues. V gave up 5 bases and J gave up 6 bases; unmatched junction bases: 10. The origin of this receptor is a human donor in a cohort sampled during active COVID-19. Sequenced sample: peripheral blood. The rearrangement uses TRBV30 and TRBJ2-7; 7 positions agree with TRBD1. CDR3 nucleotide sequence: TGTGCCTGGGGGGGACAGTTGTTCGGCGAGCAGTACTTC. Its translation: CAWGGQLFGEQYF.